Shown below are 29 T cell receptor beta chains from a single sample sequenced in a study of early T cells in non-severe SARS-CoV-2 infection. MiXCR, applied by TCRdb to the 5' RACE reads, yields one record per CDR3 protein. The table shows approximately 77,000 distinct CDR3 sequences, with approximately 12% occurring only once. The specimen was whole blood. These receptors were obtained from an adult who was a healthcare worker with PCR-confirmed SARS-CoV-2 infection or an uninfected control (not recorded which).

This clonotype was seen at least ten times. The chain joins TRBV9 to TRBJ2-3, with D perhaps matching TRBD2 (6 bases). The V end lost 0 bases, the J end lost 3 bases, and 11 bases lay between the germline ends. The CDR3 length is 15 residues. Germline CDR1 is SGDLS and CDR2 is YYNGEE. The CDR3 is CASSVAGTGTDTQYF. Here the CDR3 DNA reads TGTGCCAGCAGCGTAGCCGGGACTGGTACAGATACGCAGTATTTT.

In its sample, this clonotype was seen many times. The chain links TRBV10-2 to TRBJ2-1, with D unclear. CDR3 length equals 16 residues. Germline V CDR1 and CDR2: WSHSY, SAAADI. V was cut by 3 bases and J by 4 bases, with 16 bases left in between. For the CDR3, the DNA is TGCGCCAGCAGTGAAGCCCCCTTTCTGGGTTACAATGAGCAGTTCTTC. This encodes CASSEAPFLGYNEQFF.

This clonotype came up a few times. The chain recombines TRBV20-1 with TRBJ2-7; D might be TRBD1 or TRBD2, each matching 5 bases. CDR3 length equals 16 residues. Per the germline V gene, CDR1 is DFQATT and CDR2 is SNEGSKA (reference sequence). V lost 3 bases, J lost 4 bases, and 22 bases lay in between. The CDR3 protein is CSASGGALGREYEQYF. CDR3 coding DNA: TGCAGTGCTAGTGGGGGTGCCCTCGGACGAGAGTACGAGCAGTACTTC.

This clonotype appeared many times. The CDR3 loop reads CASRGTGGNTEAFF. In nucleotides, the CDR3 is TGTGCCAGCAGGGGGACCGGAGGGAACACTGAAGCTTTCTTT. The chain has TRBV12-3 or TRBV12-4 and TRBJ1-1; possibly TRBD1 for D (5 bases). The CDR3 spans 14 residues. V was shortened by 6 bases and J by 1 base, with 12 bases between the two germline ends.

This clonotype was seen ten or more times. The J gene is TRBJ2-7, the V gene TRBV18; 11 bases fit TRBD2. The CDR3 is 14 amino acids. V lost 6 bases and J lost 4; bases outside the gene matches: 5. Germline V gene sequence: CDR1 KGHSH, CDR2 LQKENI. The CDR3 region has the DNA TGTGCCAGCTCTACGACTAGCGGGATGTACGAGCAGTACTTC. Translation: CASSTTSGMYEQYF.

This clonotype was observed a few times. CDR3 sequence: CASSLVDIEAFF. DNA for the CDR3: TGTGCCAGCAGCTTAGTGGACATTGAAGCTTTCTTT. This rearrangement joins TRBV7-9 to TRBJ1-1, with D possibly TRBD1 on 5 matching bases. Germline-derived CDR1 and CDR2 are SEHNR and FQNEAQ (reference sequence). Trimming pared 1 base from V and 7 bases from J, leaving 7 bases between. The CDR3 contains 12 residues.

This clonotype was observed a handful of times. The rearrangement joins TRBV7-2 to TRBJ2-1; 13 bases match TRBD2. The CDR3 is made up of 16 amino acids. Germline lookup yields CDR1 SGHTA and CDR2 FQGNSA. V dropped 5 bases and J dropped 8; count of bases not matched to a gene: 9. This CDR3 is CASSTAGTSGIYEQFF. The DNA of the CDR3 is TGTGCCAGCAGCACAGCCGGGACTAGCGGGATCTATGAGCAGTTCTTC.

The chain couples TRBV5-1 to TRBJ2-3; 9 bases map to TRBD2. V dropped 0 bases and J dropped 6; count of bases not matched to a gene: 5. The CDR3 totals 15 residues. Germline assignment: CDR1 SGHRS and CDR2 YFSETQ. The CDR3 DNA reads TGCGCCAGCAGCTTGGATTCTAGCGGGAAGGATACGCAGTATTTT. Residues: CASSLDSSGKDTQYF. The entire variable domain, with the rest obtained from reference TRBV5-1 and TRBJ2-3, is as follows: KAGVTQTPRYLIKTRGQQVTLSCSPISGHRSVSWYQQTPGQGLQFLFEYFSETQRNKGNFPGRFSGRQFSNSRSEMNVSTLELGDSALYLCASSLDSSGKDTQYFGPGTRLTVL.

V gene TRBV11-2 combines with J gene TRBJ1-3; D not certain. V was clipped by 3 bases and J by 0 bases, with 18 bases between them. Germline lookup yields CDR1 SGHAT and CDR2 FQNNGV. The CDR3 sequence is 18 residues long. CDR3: CASSLVAGRPSSGNTIYF. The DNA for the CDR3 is TGTGCCAGCAGCTTGGTTGCAGGCAGGCCAAGCTCTGGAAACACCATATATTTT.

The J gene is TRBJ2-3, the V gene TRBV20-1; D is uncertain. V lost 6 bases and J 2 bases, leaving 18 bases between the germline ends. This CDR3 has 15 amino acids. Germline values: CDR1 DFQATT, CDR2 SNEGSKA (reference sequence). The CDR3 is CSAQNSQVNTDTQYF. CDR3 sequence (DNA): TGCAGTGCCCAGAACTCTCAGGTGAACACAGATACGCAGTATTTT.

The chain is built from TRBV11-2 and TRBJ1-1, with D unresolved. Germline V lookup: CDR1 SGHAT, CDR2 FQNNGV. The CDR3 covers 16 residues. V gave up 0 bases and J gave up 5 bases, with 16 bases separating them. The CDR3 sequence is CASSLDFGQRRTEAFF. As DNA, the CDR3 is TGTGCCAGCAGCTTAGATTTTGGCCAACGGCGTACTGAAGCTTTCTTT.

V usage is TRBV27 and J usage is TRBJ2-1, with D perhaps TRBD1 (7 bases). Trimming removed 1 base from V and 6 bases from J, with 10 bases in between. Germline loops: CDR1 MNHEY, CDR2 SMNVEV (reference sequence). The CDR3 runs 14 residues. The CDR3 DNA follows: TGTGCCAGCAGTTTATACAGGGGAGGCAATGAGCAGTTCTTC. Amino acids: CASSLYRGGNEQFF.

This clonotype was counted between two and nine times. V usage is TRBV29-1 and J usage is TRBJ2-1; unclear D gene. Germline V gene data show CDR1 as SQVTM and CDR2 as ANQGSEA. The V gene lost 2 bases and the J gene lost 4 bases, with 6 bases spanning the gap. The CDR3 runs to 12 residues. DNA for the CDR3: TGCAGCGTTGAAAACGGGTACAATGAGCAGTTCTTC. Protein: CSVENGYNEQFF.

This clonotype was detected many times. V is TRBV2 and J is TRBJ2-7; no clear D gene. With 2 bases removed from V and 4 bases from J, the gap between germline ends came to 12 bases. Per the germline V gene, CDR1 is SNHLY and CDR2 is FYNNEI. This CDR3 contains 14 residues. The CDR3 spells CASSEKSGVYEQYF. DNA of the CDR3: TGTGCCAGCAGTGAAAAAAGTGGAGTGTACGAGCAGTACTTC.

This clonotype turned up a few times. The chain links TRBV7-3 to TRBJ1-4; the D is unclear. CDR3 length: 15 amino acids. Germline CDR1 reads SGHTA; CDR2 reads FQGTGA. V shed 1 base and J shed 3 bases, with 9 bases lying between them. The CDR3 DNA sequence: TGTGCCAGCAGCTTAAGAGGGCAGCCTAATGAAAAACTGTTTTTT. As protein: CASSLRGQPNEKLFF.

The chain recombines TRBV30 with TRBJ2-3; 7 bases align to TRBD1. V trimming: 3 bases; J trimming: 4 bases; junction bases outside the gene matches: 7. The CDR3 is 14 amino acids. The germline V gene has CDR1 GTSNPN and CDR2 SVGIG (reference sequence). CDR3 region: CAWSRTQGADTQYF. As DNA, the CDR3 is TGTGCCTGGAGCCGTACCCAGGGGGCAGATACGCAGTATTTT.

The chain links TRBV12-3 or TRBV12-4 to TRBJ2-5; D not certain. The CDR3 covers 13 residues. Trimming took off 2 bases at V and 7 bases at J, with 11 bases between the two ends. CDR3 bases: TGTGCCAGCAGTTTAAAGCTTGATCTGACCCAGTACTTC. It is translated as CASSLKLDLTQYF.

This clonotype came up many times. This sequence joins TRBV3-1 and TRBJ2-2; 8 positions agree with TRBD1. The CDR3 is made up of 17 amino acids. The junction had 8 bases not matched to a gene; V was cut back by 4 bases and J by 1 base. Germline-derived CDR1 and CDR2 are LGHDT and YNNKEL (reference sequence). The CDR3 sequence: CASSPSRTGQNTGELFF. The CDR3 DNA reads TGTGCCAGCAGCCCTTCTCGGACAGGGCAGAACACCGGGGAGCTGTTTTTT.

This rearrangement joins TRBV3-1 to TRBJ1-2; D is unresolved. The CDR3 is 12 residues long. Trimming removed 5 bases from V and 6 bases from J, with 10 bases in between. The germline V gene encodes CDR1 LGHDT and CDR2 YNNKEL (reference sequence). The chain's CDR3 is CASSYLLDGYTF. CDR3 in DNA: TGTGCCAGCAGCTATCTCCTAGATGGCTACACCTTC.

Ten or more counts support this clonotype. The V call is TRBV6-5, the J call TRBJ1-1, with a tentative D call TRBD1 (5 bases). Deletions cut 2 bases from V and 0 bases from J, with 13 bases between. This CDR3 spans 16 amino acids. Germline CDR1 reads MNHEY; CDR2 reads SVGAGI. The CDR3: CASSYGRGGLNTEAFF. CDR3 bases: TGTGCCAGCAGTTACGGTCGTGGGGGGTTGAACACTGAAGCTTTCTTT.

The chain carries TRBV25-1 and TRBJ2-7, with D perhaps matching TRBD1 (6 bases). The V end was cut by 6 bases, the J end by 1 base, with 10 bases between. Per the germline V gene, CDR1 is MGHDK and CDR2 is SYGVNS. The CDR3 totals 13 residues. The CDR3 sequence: CASSARGSYEQYF. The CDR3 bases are TGTGCCAGCAGCGCCAGGGGATCCTACGAGCAGTACTTC.

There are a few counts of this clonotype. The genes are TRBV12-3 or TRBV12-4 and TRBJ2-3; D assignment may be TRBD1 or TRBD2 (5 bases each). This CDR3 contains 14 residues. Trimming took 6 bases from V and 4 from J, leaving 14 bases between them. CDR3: CASSPRDQADTQYF. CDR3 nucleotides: TGTGCCAGCAGCCCTCGGGACCAAGCAGATACGCAGTATTTT.

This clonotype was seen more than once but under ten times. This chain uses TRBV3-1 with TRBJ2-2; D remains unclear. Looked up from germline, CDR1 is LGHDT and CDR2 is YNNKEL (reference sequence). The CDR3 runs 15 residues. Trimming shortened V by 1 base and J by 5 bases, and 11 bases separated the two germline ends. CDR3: CASSQVLVETGELFF. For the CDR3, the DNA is TGTGCCAGCAGCCAAGTGCTAGTTGAAACCGGGGAGCTGTTTTTT.

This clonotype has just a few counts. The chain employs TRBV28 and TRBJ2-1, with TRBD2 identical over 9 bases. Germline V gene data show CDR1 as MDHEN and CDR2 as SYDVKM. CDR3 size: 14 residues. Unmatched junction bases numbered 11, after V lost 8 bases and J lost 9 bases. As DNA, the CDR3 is TGTGCCAGCCTAAATGCGGGAGGGACATTTGAGCAGTTCTTC. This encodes CASLNAGGTFEQFF. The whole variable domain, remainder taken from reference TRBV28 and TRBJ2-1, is DVKVTQSSRYLVKRTGEKVFLECVQDMDHENMFWYRQDPGLGLRLIYFSYDVKMKEKGDIPEGYSVSREKKERFSLILESASTNQTSMYLCASLNAGGTFEQFFGPGTRLTVL.

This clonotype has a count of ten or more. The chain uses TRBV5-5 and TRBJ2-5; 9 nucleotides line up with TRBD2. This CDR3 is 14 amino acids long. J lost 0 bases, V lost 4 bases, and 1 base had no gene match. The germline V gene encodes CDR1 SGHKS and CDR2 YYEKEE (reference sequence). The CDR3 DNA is TGTGCCAGCAGCCGGACTAGCGACCAAGAGACCCAGTACTTC. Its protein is CASSRTSDQETQYF. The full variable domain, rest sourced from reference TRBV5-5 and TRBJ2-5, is DAGVTQSPTHLIKTRGQQVTLRCSPISGHKSVSWYQQVLGQGPQFIFQYYEKEERGRGNFPDRFSARQFPNYSSELNVNALLLGDSALYLCASSRTSDQETQYFGPGTRLLVL.

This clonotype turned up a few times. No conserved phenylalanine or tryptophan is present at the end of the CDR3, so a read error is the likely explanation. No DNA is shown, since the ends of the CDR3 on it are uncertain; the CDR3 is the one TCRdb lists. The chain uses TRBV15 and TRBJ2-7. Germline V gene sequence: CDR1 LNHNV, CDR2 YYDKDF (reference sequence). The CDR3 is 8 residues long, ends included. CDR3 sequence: CATSSPLL.

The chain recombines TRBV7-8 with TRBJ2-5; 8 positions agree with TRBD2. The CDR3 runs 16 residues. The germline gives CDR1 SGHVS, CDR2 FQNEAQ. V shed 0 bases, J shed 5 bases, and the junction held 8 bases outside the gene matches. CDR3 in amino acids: CASSLAGGLVSETQYF. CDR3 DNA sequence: TGTGCCAGCAGCTTAGCGGGGGGACTAGTCAGTGAGACCCAGTACTTC.

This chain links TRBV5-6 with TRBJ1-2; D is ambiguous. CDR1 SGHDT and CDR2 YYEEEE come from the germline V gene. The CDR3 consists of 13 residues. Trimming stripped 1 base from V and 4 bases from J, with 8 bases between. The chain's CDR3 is CASSLNDPYGYTF. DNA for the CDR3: TGTGCCAGCAGCTTGAACGACCCCTATGGCTACACCTTC.

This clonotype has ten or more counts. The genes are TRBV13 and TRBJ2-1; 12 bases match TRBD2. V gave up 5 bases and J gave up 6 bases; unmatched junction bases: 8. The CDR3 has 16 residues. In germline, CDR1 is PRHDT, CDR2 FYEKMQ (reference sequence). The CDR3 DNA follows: TGTGCCAGCAGCCCTCTAGCGGGAGGGCCCGGCAATGAGCAGTTCTTC. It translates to CASSPLAGGPGNEQFF.